These 15 T cell receptor beta chains share one sample of origin, sequenced in a study of shared clonotypes between healthy human individuals. Assay used: immunoSEQ multiplex PCR; TCRdb lists only in-frame clones, some missing. Among about 2.3 million clones, 90% to 95% were seen once, and the ten largest hold 0.39%. The sequenced material came from naive CD4+ T cells from PBMCs. The subset: CD45RA+ positively selected. These receptors were collected from a man younger than 35 in good health. Some clones in this sample may be carry-over from other donors' samples.

This chain links TRBV2 with TRBJ2-6; no reliable D call. V shed 6 bases and J shed 1 base, with 13 bases lying between them. In germline, CDR1 is SNHLY, CDR2 FYNNEI. The CDR3 contains 16 residues. CDR3 nucleotides: TGTGCCAGCAGGGAATCGGTGAGGTCTGGGGCCAACGTCCTGACTTTC. This sequence encodes CASRESVRSGANVLTF. The full variable domain, rest sourced from reference TRBV2 and TRBJ2-6, is EPEVTQTPSHQVTQMGQEVILRCVPISNHLYFYWYRQILGQKVEFLVSFYNNEISEKSEIFDDQFSVERPDGSNFTLKIRSTKLEDSAMYFCASRESVRSGANVLTFGAGSRLTVL.

The chain joins TRBV18 to TRBJ1-5; perhaps TRBD1 as D (6 bases). The CDR3 has 17 amino acids. CDR1 is KGHSH and CDR2 is LQKENI in the germline V gene. Trimming cost V 3 bases and J 0 bases, with 15 bases left between them. In DNA form, the CDR3 reads TGTGCCAGCTCACCCCCCCGGGGGCCCGATAGCAATCAGCCCCAGCATTTT. Its translation: CASSPPRGPDSNQPQHF.

V usage is TRBV7-3 and J usage is TRBJ2-2; TRBD1 aligns across 7 bases. Per the germline V gene, CDR1 is SGHTA and CDR2 is FQGTGA. The CDR3 length is 15 residues. Trimming removed 5 bases from V and 7 bases from J; junction bases left unmatched: 10. The CDR3 DNA is TGTGCCAGCAGCCTACTGGACAGGATCCACGGGGAGCTGTTTTTT. Encoded protein: CASSLLDRIHGELFF.

This clone was observed a single time. The chain uses TRBV7-2 and TRBJ2-7; D is unclear. This CDR3 spans 13 amino acids. In germline, CDR1 is SGHTA, CDR2 FQGNSA. V gave up 1 base and J gave up 6 bases, with 10 bases separating them. The CDR3 DNA reads as TGTGCCAGCAGCTTAGATTTAAGAGGCGAGCAGTACTTC. Its translation is CASSLDLRGEQYF.

The rearrangement links TRBV7-9 to TRBJ2-2; no definite D call. Germline V gene data show CDR1 as SEHNR and CDR2 as FQNEAQ (reference sequence). The CDR3 loop spans 15 amino acids. The V end lost 2 bases, the J end lost 6 bases, and 13 bases lay between the germline ends. CDR3 nucleotide sequence: TGTGCCAGCAGCTTACGGTCCCCTTCGGCCGGGGAGCTGTTTTTT. Amino acid sequence: CASSLRSPSAGELFF.

This clone was detected only once. The gene calls are TRBV19 and TRBJ1-5, with D unresolved. This CDR3 contains 16 residues. With 2 bases removed from V and 1 base from J, the gap between germline ends came to 12 bases. Germline CDR1 reads LNHDA; CDR2 reads SQIVND (reference sequence). The CDR3 DNA sequence: TGTGCCAGTAGTATACAGCGGATCTCAAGCAATCAGCCCCAGCATTTT. Translated: CASSIQRISSNQPQHF. Together with reference TRBV19 and TRBJ1-5, the CDR3 gives the full variable domain: DGGITQSPKYLFRKEGQNVTLSCEQNLNHDAMYWYRQDPGQGLRLIYYSQIVNDFQKGDIAEGYSVSREKKESFPLTVTSAQKNPTAFYLCASSIQRISSNQPQHFGDGTRLSIL.

The chain recombines TRBV6-6 with TRBJ2-7; D might be TRBD1 (7 bases). This CDR3 has 15 residues. The germline V gene has CDR1 MNHNY and CDR2 SVGAGI (reference sequence). The germline V and J ends were trimmed by 6 bases and 3 bases, with 18 bases remaining between them. The CDR3 bases are TGTGCCAGCAGACCCGGGGCAGGGGGGCTCTACGAGCAGTACTTC. Encoded protein: CASRPGAGGLYEQYF.

The genes are TRBV6-5 and TRBJ1-4; no clear D gene. This CDR3 contains 14 residues. Germline V gives CDR1 MNHEY, CDR2 SVGAGI. V gave up 8 bases and J gave up 0 bases, with 10 bases separating them. The CDR3 region has the DNA TGTGCCAGCTGTGCCCGCCCAACTAATGAAAAACTGTTTTTT. Translated: CASCARPTNEKLFF.

This clone was recorded only once. The genes are TRBV9 and TRBJ2-7; D uncertain. Trimming took off 0 bases at V and 6 bases at J, with 7 bases between the two ends. CDR1 and CDR2 from the germline V gene are SGDLS and YYNGEE. The CDR3 runs 12 residues. DNA for the CDR3: TGTGCCAGCAGCGTAGGTTATGGCGAGCAGTACTTC. This sequence encodes CASSVGYGEQYF.

V and J are TRBV7-6 and TRBJ2-3; the D is unclear. V shed 2 bases and J shed 2 bases, with 11 bases lying between them. Germline V gene sequence: CDR1 SGHVS, CDR2 FNYEAQ. The CDR3 has 15 amino acids. In DNA form, the CDR3 reads TGTGCCAGCAGCTTAAAATGGCCCCCCACAGATACGCAGTATTTT. Protein sequence: CASSLKWPPTDTQYF.

This clone has a handful of counts. The genes are TRBV6-4 and TRBJ2-2; D remains ambiguous. The V end was cut by 2 bases, the J end by 5 bases, with 12 bases between. This CDR3 has 15 amino acids. Per germline, CDR1 MRHNA and CDR2 SNTAGT. CDR3 amino acids: CASSDGLFQTGELFF. The CDR3 nucleotides are TGTGCCAGCAGTGACGGCCTATTTCAAACCGGGGAGCTGTTTTTT.

The chain uses TRBV28 and TRBJ2-6; 9 positions match TRBD1. This CDR3 comprises 17 residues. V was pared by 5 bases and J by 0 bases, with 5 bases of the junction left unmatched. Germline V gene sequence: CDR1 MDHEN, CDR2 SYDVKM. Here the CDR3 reads CASSPGQGISGANVLTF. CDR3 sequence (DNA): TGTGCCAGCAGTCCGGGACAGGGAATCTCTGGGGCCAACGTCCTGACTTTC. Combining the CDR3 with reference TRBV28 and TRBJ2-6 gives the whole variable domain DVKVTQSSRYLVKRTGEKVFLECVQDMDHENMFWYRQDPGLGLRLIYFSYDVKMKEKGDIPEGYSVSREKKERFSLILESASTNQTSMYLCASSPGQGISGANVLTFGAGSRLTVL.

The chain recombines TRBV5-8 with TRBJ2-7, with TRBD2 identical over 7 bases. The CDR3 loop spans 13 amino acids. Germline V gene sequence: CDR1 SGHTS, CDR2 YDEGEE. The V segment lost 4 bases and the J segment 7 bases; nucleotides outside the gene matches: 8. CDR3 DNA sequence: TGTGCCAGCAGCGTACTTCTGGGGGGGGAGCAGTACTTC. Translating it yields CASSVLLGGEQYF.

Points on this clone: This same CDR3 is encoded by further DNA sequences in the sample. This chain uses TRBV9 with TRBJ1-4; no definite D call. CDR3 length: 14 amino acids. Germline CDR1 reads SGDLS; CDR2 reads YYNGEE. V lost 0 bases, J lost 3 bases, and 6 bases lay in between. For the CDR3, the DNA is TGTGCCAGCAGCGTAGGAGGTGCTAATGAAAAACTGTTTTTT. Amino acids: CASSVGGANEKLFF.

The chain couples TRBV5-1 to TRBJ1-4; D is undetermined. Trimming took 0 bases from V and 8 from J, leaving 14 bases between them. This CDR3 region has 15 residues. Germline CDR1 SGHRS, CDR2 YFSETQ. The DNA of the CDR3 is TGCGCCAGCAGCTTGGAACCAGGAGCGCGGGAAAAACTGTTTTTT. Amino acids: CASSLEPGAREKLFF.